The sample holds a few counts of the clone carrying this TCR beta chain. Its antigen remains unknown. PCR amplification relied on 60 Vbeta primers (plus 13 Jbeta primers). TCRdb keeps only in-frame clones here, not all; method: immunoSEQ multiplex PCR. The sample yields 30,000 to 50,000 clones, around 68% seen once. The sample originates from a study of cytomegalovirus exposure and HLA in healthy donors. Study results and caveats: Most TCR sequences showed up rarely, but some public TCRs showed up in many donors.

Per the germline V gene, CDR1 is SGHTA and CDR2 is FQGTGA. This CDR3 is 13 amino acids long. The J segment lost 0 bases and the V segment lost 8 bases, leaving 3 bases of the junction unmatched. The receptor comes from a man in his forties in good health and CMV-seronegative. The chain carries TRBV7-3 and TRBJ1-1; TRBD1 matches 7 bases. Sequenced input: PBMCs. The CDR3 DNA reads as TGTGCCAGCGCGGACAGGTTGAACACTGAAGCTTTCTTT. Its translation: CASADRLNTEAFF. Complete variable domain (other parts from reference TRBV7-3 and TRBJ1-1): GAGVSQTPSNKVTEKGKYVELRCDPISGHTALYWYRQSLGQGPEFLIYFQGTGAADDSGLPNDRFFAVRPEGSVSTLKIQRTERGDSAVYLCASADRLNTEAFFGQGTRLTVV.